A selection of T cell receptor beta chains follows, all from one sample in a study of T cells in Graves' hyperthyroidism and ophthalmopathy. TCRdb redid the calling of the multiplex PCR reads with MiXCR, one entry per CDR3 protein. Of 370,000 or so distinct CDR3 sequences listed, 25% are singletons. The specimen was blood. The origin of the receptors is a man in his fifties or sixties with Graves' hyperthyroidism. The CDR3 runs from the conserved cysteine through the conserved F or W. Fields, in order: D gene, J gene, clone size, CDR3 length, V gene, CDR3 DNA, CDR3 protein. The D gene is left open where the match is weak. Clone size is given for some rows only: seen once, a few or many times, or a class if the clone is expanded.

NA | TRBJ2-2 | NA | 14 | TRBV11-2 | TGTGCCAGCAGCTTAGGATGGGGCACCGGGGAGCTGTTTTTT | CASSLGWGTGELFF
TRBD1 | TRBJ2-1 | NA | 13 | TRBV7-3 | TGTGCCAGCAGTACGACCTCGGGACAGACACAGTTCTTC | CASSTTSGQTQFF
NA | TRBJ2-3 | few | 17 | TRBV5-1 | TGCGCCAGCAGCTTGGTTAATCTAGCGCAGAGCACAGATACGCAGTATTTT | CASSLVNLAQSTDTQYF
NA | TRBJ2-3 | NA | 14 | TRBV2 | TGTGCCAGCAGCTCAATGTACCGGATAGATACGCAGTATTTT | CASSSMYRIDTQYF
NA | TRBJ1-5 | many | 14 | TRBV2 | TGTGCCAGCACCGAGGGACAAATCAATCAGCCCCAGCATTTT | CASTEGQINQPQHF
TRBD2 | TRBJ2-3 | many | 15 | TRBV20-1 | TGCAGTGCTAGCCCTACTAGCGGGAAAACAGATACGCAGTATTTT | CSASPTSGKTDTQYF
NA | TRBJ1-5 | many | 13 | TRBV6-1 | TGTGCCAGCAGTGAAGTAAACAATCAGCCCCAGCATTTT | CASSEVNNQPQHF
NA | TRBJ1-2 | NA | 14 | TRBV7-2 | TGTGCCAGCAGCTTAGCGGCAGGGAACTATGGCTACACCTTC | CASSLAAGNYGYTF
TRBD2 | TRBJ2-1 | many | 17 | TRBV11-2 | TGTGCCAGCAGCTTAGTTAAGGGTGGACTAGTAGTCAATGAGCAGTTCTTC | CASSLVKGGLVVNEQFF
NA | TRBJ1-5 | NA | 14 | TRBV4-1 | TGCGCCAGCAGCCAAGGACAGTACGATCGGCCCCAGCATTTT | CASSQGQYDRPQHF
TRBD1 | TRBJ2-7 | few | 15 | TRBV11-2 | TGTGCCAGCACTTCACAGAGTGGACAGGGCTACGAGCAGTACTTC | CASTSQSGQGYEQYF
TRBD2 | TRBJ2-7 | few | 15 | TRBV7-8 | TGTGCCAGCAGCAAAACTAGCGGGAGTTTCTACGAGCAGTACTTC | CASSKTSGSFYEQYF
NA | TRBJ2-3 | few | 15 | TRBV20-1 | TGCAGTGCTGTTCCCGAGCTAACTAGCACAGATACGCAGTATTTT | CSAVPELTSTDTQYF
TRBD1 | TRBJ1-1 | NA | 16 | TRBV7-3 | TGTGCCAGCAGCTTAAATATCAGGGCAGGGGGCACTGAAGCTTTCTTT | CASSLNIRAGGTEAFF
TRBD1 | TRBJ2-7 | NA | 15 | TRBV6-1 | TGTGCCAGCAGTGCGATGGGACAGGCTTCCTACGAGCAGTACTTC | CASSAMGQASYEQYF
NA | TRBJ2-1 | many | 15 | TRBV3-1 | TGTGCCAGCAGCCCGACGACGGGAGCGGGCGATGAGCAGTTCTTC | CASSPTTGAGDEQFF
TRBD2 | TRBJ2-5 | few | 16 | TRBV6-2/TRBV6-3 | TGTGCCAGCAGTTACCTACTAGCGGGAGTTGGGGAGACCCAGTACTTC | CASSYLLAGVGETQYF
NA | TRBJ2-5 | NA | 14 | TRBV10-3 | TGTGCCATCAGTGCCACAGAATTCCAAGAGACCCAGTACTTC | CAISATEFQETQYF
TRBD2 | TRBJ2-3 | few | 18 | TRBV27 | TGTGCCAGCAGTTTAAGAGTAGGTGGTAGCGGGAGAAGGTATACGCAGTATTTT | CASSLRVGGSGRRYTQYF
TRBD2 | TRBJ2-6 | few | 15 | TRBV5-1 | TGCGCCAGCAGCCCGGGGGGGGTTGGGGCCAACGTCCTGACTTTC | CASSPGGVGANVLTF
NA | TRBJ1-1 | many | 13 | TRBV2 | TGTGCCAGCAGTGCACAGGGGAACACTGAAGCTTTCTTT | CASSAQGNTEAFF
NA | TRBJ2-1 | many | 16 | TRBV7-2 | TGTGCCAGCAGCTTAGTTGCGGGGTCCTCCTACAATGAGCAGTTCTTC | CASSLVAGSSYNEQFF
NA | TRBJ2-1 | NA | 14 | TRBV6-1 | TGTGCCAGCAGTCGGACGAGCTCCTACAATGAGCAGTTCTTC | CASSRTSSYNEQFF
NA | TRBJ1-5 | NA | 17 | TRBV19 | TGTGCCAGTAATCGGAACAGCCTGGGTCTCAGCAATCAGCCCCAGCATTTT | CASNRNSLGLSNQPQHF
NA | TRBJ2-1 | few | 15 | TRBV2 | TGTGCCAGCAGTGAGAACGGCCTGGGGTACAATGAGCAGTTCTTC | CASSENGLGYNEQFF
NA | TRBJ1-2 | NA | 14 | TRBV9 | TGTGCCAGCAGCTTACAAGGGGAGGCCTATGGCTACACCTTC | CASSLQGEAYGYTF
NA | TRBJ1-2 | few | 16 | TRBV20-1 | TGCAGTGCCCACCGACCTTGGGACCGATCTAACTATGGCTACACCTTC | CSAHRPWDRSNYGYTF
TRBD1 | TRBJ1-2 | many | 13 | TRBV28 | TGTGCCAGCACTAGCAGGGGGCCCTATGGCTACACCTTC | CASTSRGPYGYTF
NA | TRBJ2-5 | NA | 12 | TRBV24-1 | TGTGCCACCAGCCAGGAAGGAGAGACCCAGTACTTC | CATSQEGETQYF
NA | TRBJ2-7 | NA | 14 | TRBV5-1 | TGCGCCAGCAGCTCCCCCGGGACCTACTGGGAGCAGTACTTC | CASSSPGTYWEQYF
NA | TRBJ2-3 | many | 14 | TRBV3-1 | TGTGCCAGCAGCCAAAGGAGGCGTACAGATACGCAGTATTTT | CASSQRRRTDTQYF
NA | TRBJ2-2 | few | 12 | TRBV6-1 | TGTGCCAGCAACCGGCTCACCGGGGAGCTGTTTTTT | CASNRLTGELFF
NA | TRBJ1-2 | NA | 11 | TRBV6-5 | TGTGCCAGCATTTCGGGGTATGGCTACACCTTC | CASISGYGYTF
TRBD1 | TRBJ1-5 | few | 15 | TRBV11-2 | TGTGCCAGCAGCTACGGGACAGGCGCTGGGCAGCCCCAGCATTTT | CASSYGTGAGQPQHF
NA | TRBJ2-3 | NA | 15 | TRBV5-1 | TGCGCCAGCAGCCATAGCGGGACAGTGGCAGATACGCAGTATTTT | CASSHSGTVADTQYF
NA | TRBJ1-1 | few | 13 | TRBV7-3 | TGTGCCAGCAGCTGGGGACCTCAAGGCGAAGCTTTCTTT | CASSWGPQGEAFF
NA | TRBJ2-3 | NA | 15 | TRBV29-1 | TGCAGCGTTGTGCCGTCCGGGACCGGCACAGATACGCAGTATTTT | CSVVPSGTGTDTQYF
NA | TRBJ1-5 | NA | 15 | TRBV10-3 | TGTGCCATCAGTGGGTCTACAGCTAGCAATCAGCCCCAGCATTTT | CAISGSTASNQPQHF
NA | TRBJ2-1 | NA | 13 | TRBV5-1 | TGCGCCAGCGCCCAACTAGCATCCAATGAGCAGTTCTTC | CASAQLASNEQFF
TRBD2 | TRBJ2-1 | many | 13 | TRBV3-1 | TGTGCCAGCAGCCGCGGGACTAACAATGAGCAGTTCTTC | CASSRGTNNEQFF
NA | TRBJ1-5 | NA | 15 | TRBV5-5 | TGTGCCAGCAGCTTGGTGTCAGGATTCAATCAGCCCCAGCATTTT | CASSLVSGFNQPQHF
NA | TRBJ1-3 | NA | 13 | TRBV30 | TGTGCCTGGAGTGTAATTTATGGAAACACCATACATTTT | CAWSVIYGNTIHF
TRBD1 | TRBJ1-1 | many | 14 | TRBV29-1 | TGCAGCGGGGACAGGGGGCGACGGAACACTGAAGCTTTCTTT | CSGDRGRRNTEAFF
NA | TRBJ2-3 | few | 14 | TRBV5-5 | TGTGCCAGTACCGGACTGTCCGGAGCAGATACGCAGTATTTT | CASTGLSGADTQYF
TRBD1 | TRBJ1-2 | few | 15 | TRBV27 | TGTGCCAGCAGTTTGCGGCGGCAGGGGGACTATGGCTACACCTTC | CASSLRRQGDYGYTF
NA | TRBJ1-1 | NA | 13 | TRBV20-1 | TGCAGTGCTAGAGGGTACAGCCTCACTGAAGCTTTCTTT | CSARGYSLTEAFF
NA | TRBJ2-3 | NA | 14 | TRBV7-9 | TGTGCCAGCAGCTTGACTACAAGCACAGATACGCAGTATTTT | CASSLTTSTDTQYF
TRBD2 | TRBJ2-5 | few | 13 | TRBV20-1 | TGCAGTGCTAGGGGACTAGGGCAAGAGACCCAGTACTTC | CSARGLGQETQYF
NA | TRBJ1-5 | NA | 13 | TRBV27 | TGTGCCAGCAGACCGCAGGGTTTTCAGCCCCAGCATTTT | CASRPQGFQPQHF
NA | TRBJ2-2 | NA | 17 | TRBV5-1 | TGCGCCAGCAGCTTGGTACCGGGACACCCAGACACCGGGGAGCTGTTTTTT | CASSLVPGHPDTGELFF
NA | TRBJ2-1 | NA | 17 | TRBV6-1 | TGTGCCAGCAGTGAAGGTTTTGGGGGGCGAGGGTACAATGAGCAGTTCTTC | CASSEGFGGRGYNEQFF
NA | TRBJ2-7 | many | 15 | TRBV28 | TGTGCCAGTCCTCTTCTCGGACAAGACTCCTACGAGCAGTACTTC | CASPLLGQDSYEQYF
NA | TRBJ2-1 | NA | 15 | TRBV7-2 | TGTGCCAGCAGCTTGGTTCCTTCTCCTTACAATGAGCAGTTCTTC | CASSLVPSPYNEQFF
NA | TRBJ2-2 | few | 14 | TRBV19 | TGTGCCAGTTTTGACTTCGGGGGTCCCGGGGAGCTGTTTTTT | CASFDFGGPGELFF
NA | TRBJ2-7 | few | 14 | TRBV7-9 | TGTGCCAGCAGCTCTCAGGGGAGGCCCGACGAGCAGTACTTC | CASSSQGRPDEQYF
NA | TRBJ2-6 | many | 15 | TRBV7-9 | TGTGCCAGCAGCGCCTTGAGGGTGGGGGCCAACGTCCTGACTTTC | CASSALRVGANVLTF
TRBD2 | TRBJ2-3 | NA | 15 | TRBV9 | TGTGCCAGCAGCCCCGCCCCCGCGGGGGGAGATACGCAGTATTTT | CASSPAPAGGDTQYF
NA | TRBJ2-7 | many | 11 | TRBV3-1 | TGTGCCAGCAGCCACATCTACGAGCAGTACTTC | CASSHIYEQYF
TRBD2 | TRBJ2-1 | many | 16 | TRBV12-3/TRBV12-4 | TGTGCCAGCACCGACCCTTCTAGCGGGAGTGGCAATGAGCAGTTCTTC | CASTDPSSGSGNEQFF
TRBD1 | TRBJ1-5 | NA | 15 | TRBV20-1 | TGCAGTGCTATAACAGGACAGGGGGTAGGTCAGCCCCAGCATTTT | CSAITGQGVGQPQHF